This is a list of T cell receptor beta chains from one sample in a study of shared clonotypes between healthy human individuals. Assay used: immunoSEQ multiplex PCR; TCRdb lists only in-frame clones, some missing. Among fewer than 1 million clones listed, around 96% were seen once. The sample was naive CD8+ T cells sorted from blood. These receptors came from a man younger than 40 in good health. Both conserved end residues are part of each CDR3. A D gene is named only where the DNA matches it firmly. Some rows have no size entry. The others give once, few or many, or a class for an expanded clone.

j_call clone_size v_call d_call cdr3_nt cdr3_aa
TRBJ1-5 once TRBV4-3 - TGCGCCAGCAGCCAAGCCTACAGGGCTCTGAATCAGCCCCAGCATTTT CASSQAYRALNQPQHF
TRBJ2-1 - TRBV5-1 TRBD2 TGCGCCAGCAGCTTTCTATGGGATAGCGGGCCGTCGAGCTCCTACAATGAGCAGTTCTTC CASSFLWDSGPSSSYNEQFF
TRBJ2-7 - TRBV27 - TGTGCCAGCAGGCCGGGAGTTTCCTCCTACGAGCAGTACTTC CASRPGVSSYEQYF
TRBJ2-7 - TRBV19 TRBD1 TGTGCCAGTAGTGCCCAAACAGGGGGCGAGCAGTACTTC CASSAQTGGEQYF
TRBJ2-1 - TRBV4-1 TRBD2 TGCGCCAGCAAACTAGCGGCCTCCTACAATGAGCAGTTCTTC CASKLAASYNEQFF
TRBJ2-3 - TRBV27 - TGTGCCAGCAGTCTCAATGAGTGGACAGATACGCAGTATTTT CASSLNEWTDTQYF
TRBJ1-5 - TRBV5-6 TRBD1 TGTGCCAGCAGCCCAGGGACAGGGCCTAGCAATCAGCCCCAGCATTTT CASSPGTGPSNQPQHF
TRBJ1-3 - TRBV7-8 TRBD1 TGTGCCAGCAGCTCTTTACAATATGGGACAGACTCTGGAAACACCATATATTTT CASSSLQYGTDSGNTIYF
TRBJ2-7 - TRBV6-6 - TGTGCCAGCAGTTACGGACTGGTCTACGAGCAGTACTTC CASSYGLVYEQYF
TRBJ1-1 - TRBV5-6 - TGTGCCAGCAGTATTGATGAAGCTTTCTTT CASSIDEAFF
TRBJ1-1 - TRBV28 - TGTGCCAGCAGTTTGTCCGCGACAGGTAGCACTGAAGCTTTCTTT CASSLSATGSTEAFF
TRBJ2-3 - TRBV11-2 TRBD2 TGTGCCAGCTCGTCTCGGGGCCTAGCGGGAGAGAGGGCAGATACGCAGTATTTT CASSSRGLAGERADTQYF
TRBJ1-2 once TRBV4-3 - TGCGCCAGCAGCCAAGATCGTCCCCCAGGACACTCCGGCTACACCTTC CASSQDRPPGHSGYTF
TRBJ2-1 - TRBV6-4 TRBD2 TGTGCCAGCCGCGCGGGACTAGCGTCCTACAATGAGCAGTTCTTC CASRAGLASYNEQFF
TRBJ2-2 - TRBV27 - TGTGCCAGCAGTTTAGAACCCCTGAACACCGGGGAGCTGTTTTTT CASSLEPLNTGELFF
TRBJ1-1 - TRBV27 - TGTGCCAGCGCCTGGGGCCTGAACACTGAAGCTTTCTTT CASAWGLNTEAFF
TRBJ2-3 - TRBV28 TRBD2 TGTGCCAGCAGTTTACTAGCGGGAGGACGCGATACGCAGTATTTT CASSLLAGGRDTQYF
TRBJ2-7 once TRBV5-1 - TGCGCCAGCAGCCAGACGCCGAGCTCCTACGAGCAGTACTTC CASSQTPSSYEQYF
TRBJ2-7 once TRBV27 - TGTGCCAGCAGTTTCAGCCTCGGGCCGTGGGAGCAGTACTTC CASSFSLGPWEQYF
TRBJ1-5 - TRBV9 TRBD1 TGTGCCAGCAGCATAAACGGGGACAGGAATCAGCCCCAGCATTTT CASSINGDRNQPQHF
TRBJ2-2 - TRBV28 - TGTGCCAGCATCCCCGGGGCGGACCACACCGGGGAGCTGTTTTTT CASIPGADHTGELFF
TRBJ2-5 - TRBV6-6 - TGTGCCAGCAGCGGAGGAGACAAAGAGACCCAGTACTTC CASSGGDKETQYF
TRBJ2-3 - TRBV4-2 - TGTGCCAGCAGCCAAGAACCGGCTTCTAGCACAGATACGCAGTATTTT CASSQEPASSTDTQYF
TRBJ2-3 - TRBV18 - TGTGCCAGCTCACCACGTAGCTTCACAGATACGCAGTATTTT CASSPRSFTDTQYF
TRBJ2-7 once TRBV5-5 TRBD1 TGTGCCAGCAGCTTTCCCGGGACAGGCTACGAGCAGTACTTC CASSFPGTGYEQYF
TRBJ2-1 - TRBV2 TRBD2 TGTGCCAGCAGTGAAGGTCGGGCCGGGACTAGAATAATGGATGAGCAGTTCTTC CASSEGRAGTRIMDEQFF
TRBJ1-1 - TRBV6-1 - TGTGCCAGCAGTGGCTTGGGTGGTTTGGCGGTGAACACTGAAGCTTTCTTT CASSGLGGLAVNTEAFF
TRBJ2-3 - TRBV2 TRBD2 TGTGCCAGCACCCGTGCTCTAGCGGCCACAGATACGCAGTATTTT CASTRALAATDTQYF
TRBJ2-1 - TRBV27 - TGTGCCAGCAGCTCCCCGGGATATACCCCACTCTTC CASSSPGYTPLF
TRBJ1-1 - TRBV7-9 - TGTGCCAGCAGCTCTCGGGCGAACACTGAAGCTTTCTTT CASSSRANTEAFF
TRBJ1-5 - TRBV6-5 - TGTGCCAGCAGTTCCGACAAGGTCAATCAGCCCCAGCATTTT CASSSDKVNQPQHF
TRBJ1-1 - TRBV6-6 - TGTGCCAGCAGTTCCTTCGTTCAAACTGAAGCTTTCTTT CASSSFVQTEAFF
TRBJ2-7 - TRBV7-6 - TGTGCCAGCAGCTTAGGCGTGGCTAATCCTCTACGAGGGCAGTACTTC CASSLGVANPLRGQYF
TRBJ2-7 - TRBV28 - TGTGCCAGCCGAACCTCCGGGACCGAATCCTACGAGCAGTACTTC CASRTSGTESYEQYF
TRBJ2-3 - TRBV7-8 - TGTGCCAGCAGCTTAGGGGCCTCCACAGATACGCAGTATTTT CASSLGASTDTQYF
TRBJ1-1 - TRBV19 - TGTGCCAGTAGTATTTGGGGTCTTGACACTGAAGCTTTCTTT CASSIWGLDTEAFF
TRBJ2-2 - TRBV19 - TGTGCCAGTAGTATCATCGGACGGGCCGGGGAGCTGTTTTTT CASSIIGRAGELFF
TRBJ1-2 - TRBV7-9 TRBD1 TGTGCCAGCAGCTCGACAGGGGCTAGCTATGGCTACACCTTC CASSSTGASYGYTF